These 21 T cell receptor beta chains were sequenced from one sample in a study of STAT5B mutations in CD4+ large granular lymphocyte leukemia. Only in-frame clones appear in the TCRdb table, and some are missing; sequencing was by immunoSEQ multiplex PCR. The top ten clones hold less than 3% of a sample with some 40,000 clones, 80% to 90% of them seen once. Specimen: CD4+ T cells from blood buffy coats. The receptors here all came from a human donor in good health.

Written as DNA, the CDR3 is TGTGCCAGCAGTACCGGACTAGCCGGGCGGGGGAGCACAGATACGCAGTATTTT. Its translation is CASSTGLAGRGSTDTQYF. This chain connects TRBV5-4 to TRBJ2-3; 8 bases fit TRBD2. This CDR3 contains 18 residues. The germline V gene has CDR1 SGHNT and CDR2 YYREEE (reference sequence). Trimming took 5 bases from V and 0 from J; bases not matched to a gene: 14. The variable domain in full, with the rest retrieved from reference TRBV5-4 and TRBJ2-3, is ETGVTQSPTHLIKTRGQQVTLRCSSQSGHNTVSWYQQALGQGPQFIFQYYREEENGRGNFPPRFSGLQFPNYSSELNVNALELDDSALYLCASSTGLAGRGSTDTQYFGPGTRLTVL.

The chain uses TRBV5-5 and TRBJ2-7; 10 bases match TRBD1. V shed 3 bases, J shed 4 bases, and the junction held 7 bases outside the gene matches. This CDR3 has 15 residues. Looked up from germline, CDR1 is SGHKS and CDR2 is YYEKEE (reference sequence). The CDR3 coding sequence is TGTGCCAGCAGCTCCCGGTGGACAGGGGGGTACGAGCAGTACTTC. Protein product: CASSSRWTGGYEQYF.

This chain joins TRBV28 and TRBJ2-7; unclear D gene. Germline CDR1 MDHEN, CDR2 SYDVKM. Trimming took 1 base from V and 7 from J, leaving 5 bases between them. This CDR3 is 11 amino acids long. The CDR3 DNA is TGTGCCAGCAGTTTATTGGGGGAGCAGTACTTC. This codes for CASSLLGEQYF.

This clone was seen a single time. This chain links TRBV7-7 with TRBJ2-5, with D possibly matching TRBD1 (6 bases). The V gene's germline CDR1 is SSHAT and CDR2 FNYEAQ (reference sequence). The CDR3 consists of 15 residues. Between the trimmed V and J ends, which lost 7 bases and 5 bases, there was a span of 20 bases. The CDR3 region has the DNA TGTGCCAGCAACGCCCCAGGGGACGGCGGGGAGACCCAGTACTTC. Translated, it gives CASNAPGDGGETQYF.

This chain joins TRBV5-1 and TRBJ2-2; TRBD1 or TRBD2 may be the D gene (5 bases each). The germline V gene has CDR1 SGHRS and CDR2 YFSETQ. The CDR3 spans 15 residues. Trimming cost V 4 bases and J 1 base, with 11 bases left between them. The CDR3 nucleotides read TGCGCCAGCAGCAAGGGACCGATGAACACCGGGGAGCTGTTTTTT. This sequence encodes CASSKGPMNTGELFF.

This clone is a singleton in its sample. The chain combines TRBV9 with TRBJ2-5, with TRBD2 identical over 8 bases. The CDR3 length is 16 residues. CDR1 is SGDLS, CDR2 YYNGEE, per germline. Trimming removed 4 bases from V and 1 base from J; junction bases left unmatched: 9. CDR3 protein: CASSPRASGLQETQYF. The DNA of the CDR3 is TGTGCCAGCAGCCCTAGGGCTAGCGGGCTCCAAGAGACCCAGTACTTC.

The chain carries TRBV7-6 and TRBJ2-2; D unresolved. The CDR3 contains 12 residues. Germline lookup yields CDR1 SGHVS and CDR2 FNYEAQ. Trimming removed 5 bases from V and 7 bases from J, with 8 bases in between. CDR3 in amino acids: CASSRFSGELFF. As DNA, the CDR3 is TGTGCCAGCAGCCGATTTAGCGGGGAGCTGTTTTTT.

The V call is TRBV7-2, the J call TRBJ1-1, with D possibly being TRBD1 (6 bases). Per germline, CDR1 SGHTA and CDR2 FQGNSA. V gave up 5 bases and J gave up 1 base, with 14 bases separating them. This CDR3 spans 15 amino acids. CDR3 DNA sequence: TGTGCCAGCAGCCGACAGGCAGGTCAGAACACTGAAGCTTTCTTT. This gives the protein CASSRQAGQNTEAFF.

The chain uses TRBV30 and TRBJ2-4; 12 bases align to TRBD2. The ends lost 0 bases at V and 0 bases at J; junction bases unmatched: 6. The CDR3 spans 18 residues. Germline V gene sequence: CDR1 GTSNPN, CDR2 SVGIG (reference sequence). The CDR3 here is CAWSVTSGRPLAKNIQYF. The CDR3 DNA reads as TGTGCCTGGAGTGTTACTAGCGGGAGGCCCCTAGCCAAAAACATTCAGTACTTC.

The CDR3 DNA reads as TGTGCCTGGAGTCTCCAGGCTAACTATGGCTACACCTTC. It yields the protein CAWSLQANYGYTF. V usage is TRBV30 and J usage is TRBJ1-2, with D uncertain. The CDR3 is made up of 13 amino acids. The V end lost 2 bases, the J end lost 0 bases, and 7 bases lay between the germline ends. CDR1 is GTSNPN and CDR2 is SVGIG in the germline V gene (reference sequence).

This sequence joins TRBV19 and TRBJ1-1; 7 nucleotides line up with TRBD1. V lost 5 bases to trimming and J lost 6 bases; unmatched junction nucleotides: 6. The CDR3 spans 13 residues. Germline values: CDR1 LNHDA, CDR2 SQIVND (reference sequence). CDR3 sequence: CASSLAGGAEAFF. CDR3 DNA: TGTGCCAGTAGTTTGGCAGGGGGGGCTGAAGCTTTCTTT.

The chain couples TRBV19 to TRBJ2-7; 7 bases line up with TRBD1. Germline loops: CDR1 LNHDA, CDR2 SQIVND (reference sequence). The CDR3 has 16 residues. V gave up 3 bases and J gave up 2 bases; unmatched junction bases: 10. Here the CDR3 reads CASSIFATGPPYEQYF. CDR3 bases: TGTGCCAGTAGTATCTTCGCGACAGGGCCTCCCTACGAGCAGTACTTC.

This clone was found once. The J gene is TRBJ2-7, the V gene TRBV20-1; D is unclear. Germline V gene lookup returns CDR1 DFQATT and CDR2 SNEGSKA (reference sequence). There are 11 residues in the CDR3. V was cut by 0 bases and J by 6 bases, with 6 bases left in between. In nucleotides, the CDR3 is TGCAGTGCTAGAGACAGTATCGAGCAGTACTTC. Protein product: CSARDSIEQYF.

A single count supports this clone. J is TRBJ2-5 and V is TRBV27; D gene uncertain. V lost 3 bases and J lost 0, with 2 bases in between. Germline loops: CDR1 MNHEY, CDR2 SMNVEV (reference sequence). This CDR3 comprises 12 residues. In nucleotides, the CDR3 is TGTGCCAGCAGTTTTAACCAAGAGACCCAGTACTTC. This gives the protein CASSFNQETQYF.

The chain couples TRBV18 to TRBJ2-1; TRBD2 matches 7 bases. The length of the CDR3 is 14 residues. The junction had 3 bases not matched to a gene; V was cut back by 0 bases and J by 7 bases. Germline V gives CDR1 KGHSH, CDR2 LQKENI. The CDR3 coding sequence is TGTGCCAGCTCACCACCGAGGACTAGAAATGAGCAGTTCTTC. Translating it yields CASSPPRTRNEQFF.

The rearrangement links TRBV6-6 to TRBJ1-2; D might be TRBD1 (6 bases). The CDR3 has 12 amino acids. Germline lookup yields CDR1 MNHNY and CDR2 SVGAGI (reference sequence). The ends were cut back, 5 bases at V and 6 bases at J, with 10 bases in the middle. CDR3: CASSRRGDGYTF. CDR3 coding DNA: TGTGCCAGCAGTCGGAGGGGGGATGGCTACACCTTC.

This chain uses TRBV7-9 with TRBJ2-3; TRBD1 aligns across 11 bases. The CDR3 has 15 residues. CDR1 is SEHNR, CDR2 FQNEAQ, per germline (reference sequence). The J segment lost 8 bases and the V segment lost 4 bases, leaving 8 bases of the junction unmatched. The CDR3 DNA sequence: TGTGCCAGCAGCTATGGACAGGGGGCGCGTGGTACGCAGTATTTT. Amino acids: CASSYGQGARGTQYF.

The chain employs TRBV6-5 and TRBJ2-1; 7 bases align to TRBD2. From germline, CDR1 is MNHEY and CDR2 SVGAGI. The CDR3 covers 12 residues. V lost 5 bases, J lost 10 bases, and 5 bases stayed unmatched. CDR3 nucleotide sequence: TGTGCCAGCAGTCCAAGAGCGGGAGAGCAGTTCTTC. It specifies CASSPRAGEQFF.

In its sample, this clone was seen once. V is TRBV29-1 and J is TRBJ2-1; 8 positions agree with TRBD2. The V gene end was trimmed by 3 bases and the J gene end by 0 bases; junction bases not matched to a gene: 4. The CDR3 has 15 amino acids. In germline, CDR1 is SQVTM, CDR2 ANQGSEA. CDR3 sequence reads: CSVETGLGSYNEQFF. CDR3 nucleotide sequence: TGCAGCGTTGAGACGGGACTAGGCTCCTACAATGAGCAGTTCTTC.

The CDR3 region is CASSYQEGSEAFF. DNA for the CDR3: TGTGCCAGCAGTTACCAGGAGGGTTCTGAAGCTTTCTTT. The chain combines TRBV6-5 with TRBJ1-1; D is undetermined. CDR1 and CDR2 from the germline V gene are MNHEY and SVGAGI. The CDR3 length is 13 residues. Deletions cut 2 bases from V and 6 bases from J, with 10 bases between.

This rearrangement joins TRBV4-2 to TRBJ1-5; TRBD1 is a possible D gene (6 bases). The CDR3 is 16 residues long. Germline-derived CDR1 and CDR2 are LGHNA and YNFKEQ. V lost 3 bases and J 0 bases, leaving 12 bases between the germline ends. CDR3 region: CASSQGGQNSNQPQHF. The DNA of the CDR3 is TGTGCCAGCAGCCAGGGGGGGCAAAATAGCAATCAGCCCCAGCATTTT.